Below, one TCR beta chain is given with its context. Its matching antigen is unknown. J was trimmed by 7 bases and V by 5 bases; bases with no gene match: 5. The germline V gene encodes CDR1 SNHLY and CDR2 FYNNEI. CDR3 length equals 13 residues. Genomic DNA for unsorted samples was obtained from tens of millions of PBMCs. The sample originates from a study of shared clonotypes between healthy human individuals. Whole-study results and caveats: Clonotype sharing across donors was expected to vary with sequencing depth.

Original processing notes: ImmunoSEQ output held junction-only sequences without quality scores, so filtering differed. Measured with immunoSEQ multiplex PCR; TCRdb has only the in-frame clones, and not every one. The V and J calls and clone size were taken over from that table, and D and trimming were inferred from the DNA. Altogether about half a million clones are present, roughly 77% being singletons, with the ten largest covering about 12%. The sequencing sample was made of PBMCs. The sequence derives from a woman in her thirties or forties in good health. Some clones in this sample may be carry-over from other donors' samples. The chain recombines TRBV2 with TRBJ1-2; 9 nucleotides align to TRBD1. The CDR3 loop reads CASSNRDRAGYTF. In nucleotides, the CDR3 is TGTGCCAGCAGTAACCGGGACAGGGCTGGCTACACCTTC.